Listed below are T cell receptor beta chains from one sample, sequenced in a study of CD8 T cells in Susac syndrome. Each CDR3 protein gets one entry after TCRdb re-called the immunoSEQ multiplex PCR reads with MiXCR. The sample records around 130,000 distinct CDR3 sequences, about 93% being singletons. The specimen was CD8+ T cells from PBMCs. The receptors stem from a human donor with multiple sclerosis. The CDR3 runs from the conserved cysteine through the conserved F or W. A D gene is named only where the DNA matches it firmly.

v_call	j_call	d_call	cdr3_aa	cdr3_nt
TRBV5-6	TRBJ1-1	TRBD1	CASSLEQGMNTEAFF	TGTGCCAGCAGCTTGGAACAGGGGATGAACACTGAAGCTTTCTTT
TRBV6-6	TRBJ2-1	-	CAITSRDEQFF	TGTGCCATTACGTCCCGGGATGAGCAGTTCTTC
TRBV19	TRBJ1-5	-	CASSPASHQPQHF	TGTGCCAGTAGTCCGGCGTCTCATCAGCCCCAGCATTTT
TRBV7-9	TRBJ2-1	-	CASSLPKGPKFNEQFF	TGTGCCAGCAGCTTGCCCAAGGGACCAAAGTTCAATGAGCAGTTCTTC
TRBV7-8	TRBJ2-3	-	CASSSGTLTDTQYF	TGTGCCAGCAGTTCCGGGACCCTCACAGATACGCAGTATTTT
TRBV29-1	TRBJ2-7	-	CSVTGSPSEQYF	TGCAGCGTGACCGGGAGCCCTTCCGAGCAGTACTTC
TRBV30	TRBJ1-1	-	CAWSVTGPTEAFF	TGTGCCTGGAGTGTAACAGGTCCTACTGAAGCTTTCTTT
TRBV13	TRBJ1-1	-	CASSLEPLNTEAFF	TGTGCCAGCAGCCTGGAGCCTTTGAACACTGAAGCTTTCTTT
TRBV4-1	TRBJ2-7	-	CASSQGGAYEQYF	TGCGCCAGCAGCCAAGGCGGTGCCTACGAGCAGTACTTC
TRBV5-4	TRBJ2-3	-	CASSWRGGSTDTQYF	TGTGCCAGCAGCTGGAGGGGTGGAAGCACAGATACGCAGTATTTT
TRBV19	TRBJ2-7	TRBD2	CASSADYGTSGNYEQYF	TGTGCCAGTAGTGCCGACTACGGGACTAGCGGTAACTACGAGCAGTACTTC
TRBV9	TRBJ2-3	TRBD2	CASSDMAGGVTDTQYF	TGTGCCAGCAGCGACATGGCGGGAGGGGTCACAGATACGCAGTATTTT
TRBV4-1	TRBJ2-7	TRBD1	CASSLDRVAQYF	TGCGCCAGCAGCCTGGACAGGGTCGCGCAGTACTTC
TRBV19	TRBJ1-1	-	CASSVNTEAFF	TGTGCCAGTAGTGTCAACACTGAAGCTTTCTTT
TRBV3-1	TRBJ2-5	TRBD2	CASSPGSGSVSWETQYF	TGTGCCAGCAGCCCGGGTAGCGGGAGTGTATCGTGGGAGACCCAGTACTTC
TRBV5-1	TRBJ2-7	-	CASRAGSSYEQYF	TGCGCCAGCAGGGCCGGCAGCTCCTACGAGCAGTACTTC
TRBV6-2/TRBV6-3	TRBJ2-1	TRBD2	CASSYITRAGEQFF	TGTGCCAGCAGTTACATAACCAGAGCGGGGGAGCAGTTCTTC